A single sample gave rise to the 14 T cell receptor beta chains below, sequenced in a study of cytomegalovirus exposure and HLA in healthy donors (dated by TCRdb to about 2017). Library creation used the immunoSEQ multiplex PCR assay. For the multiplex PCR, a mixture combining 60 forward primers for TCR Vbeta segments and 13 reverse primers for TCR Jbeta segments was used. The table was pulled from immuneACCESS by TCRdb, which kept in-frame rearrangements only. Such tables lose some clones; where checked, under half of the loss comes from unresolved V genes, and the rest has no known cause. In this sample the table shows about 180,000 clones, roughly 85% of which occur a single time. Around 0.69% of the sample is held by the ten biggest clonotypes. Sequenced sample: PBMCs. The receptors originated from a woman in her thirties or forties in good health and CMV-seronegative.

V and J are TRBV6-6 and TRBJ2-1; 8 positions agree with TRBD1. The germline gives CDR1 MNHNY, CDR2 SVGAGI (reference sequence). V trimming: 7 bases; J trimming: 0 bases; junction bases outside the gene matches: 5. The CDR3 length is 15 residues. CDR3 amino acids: CASIQTGVSYNEQFF. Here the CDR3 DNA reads TGTGCCAGCATCCAGACAGGGGTCTCCTACAATGAGCAGTTCTTC.

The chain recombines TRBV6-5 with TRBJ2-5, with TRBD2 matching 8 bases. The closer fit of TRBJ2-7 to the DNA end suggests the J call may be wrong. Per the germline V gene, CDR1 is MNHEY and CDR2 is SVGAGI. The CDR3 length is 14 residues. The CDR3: CASSQAGDSYEQYF. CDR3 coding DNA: TGTGCCAGCAGTCAAGCGGGAGACTCCTACGAGCAGTACTTC.

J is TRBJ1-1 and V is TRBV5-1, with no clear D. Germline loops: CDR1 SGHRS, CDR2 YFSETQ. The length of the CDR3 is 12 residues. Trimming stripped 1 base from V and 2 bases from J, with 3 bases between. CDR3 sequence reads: CASSLPNTEAFF. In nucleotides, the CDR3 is TGCGCCAGCAGCTTGCCAAACACTGAAGCTTTCTTT. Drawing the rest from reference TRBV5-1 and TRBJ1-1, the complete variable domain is KAGVTQTPRYLIKTRGQQVTLSCSPISGHRSVSWYQQTPGQGLQFLFEYFSETQRNKGNFPGRFSGRQFSNSRSEMNVSTLELGDSALYLCASSLPNTEAFFGQGTRLTVV.

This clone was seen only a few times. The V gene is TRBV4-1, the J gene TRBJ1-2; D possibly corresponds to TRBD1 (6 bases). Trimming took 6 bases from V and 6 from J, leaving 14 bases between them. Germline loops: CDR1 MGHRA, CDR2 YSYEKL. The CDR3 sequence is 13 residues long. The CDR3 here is CASRFSGEHGYTF. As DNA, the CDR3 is TGCGCCAGCAGGTTCTCAGGGGAACATGGCTACACCTTC.

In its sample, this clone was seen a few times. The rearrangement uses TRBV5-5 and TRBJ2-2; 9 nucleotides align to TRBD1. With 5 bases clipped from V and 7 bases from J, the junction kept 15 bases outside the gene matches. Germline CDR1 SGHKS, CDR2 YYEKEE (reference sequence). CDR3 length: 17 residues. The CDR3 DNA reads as TGTGCCAGCAGTTCTCTGGGGACAGGGAGGAGTGGCGGGGAGCTGTTTTTT. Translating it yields CASSSLGTGRSGGELFF.

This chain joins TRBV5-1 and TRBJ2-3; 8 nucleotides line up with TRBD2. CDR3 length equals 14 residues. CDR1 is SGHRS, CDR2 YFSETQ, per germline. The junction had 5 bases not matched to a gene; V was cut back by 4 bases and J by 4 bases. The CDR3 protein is CASSHSGTADTQYF. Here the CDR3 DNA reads TGCGCCAGCAGCCATAGCGGGACCGCAGATACGCAGTATTTT. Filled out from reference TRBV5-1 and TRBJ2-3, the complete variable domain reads KAGVTQTPRYLIKTRGQQVTLSCSPISGHRSVSWYQQTPGQGLQFLFEYFSETQRNKGNFPGRFSGRQFSNSRSEMNVSTLELGDSALYLCASSHSGTADTQYFGPGTRLTVL.

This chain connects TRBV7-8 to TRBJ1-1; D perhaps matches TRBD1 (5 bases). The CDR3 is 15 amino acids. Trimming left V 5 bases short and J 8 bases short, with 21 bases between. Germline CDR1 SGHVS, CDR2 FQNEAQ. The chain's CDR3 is CASSAIGGRDSEAFF. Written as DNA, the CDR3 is TGTGCCAGCAGCGCTATCGGGGGAAGGGACTCCGAAGCTTTCTTT. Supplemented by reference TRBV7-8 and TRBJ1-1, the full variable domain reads GAGVSQSPRYKVAKRGQDVALRCDPISGHVSLFWYQQALGQGPEFLTYFQNEAQLDKSGLPSDRFFAERPEGSVSTLKIQRTQQEDSAVYLCASSAIGGRDSEAFFGQGTRLTVV.

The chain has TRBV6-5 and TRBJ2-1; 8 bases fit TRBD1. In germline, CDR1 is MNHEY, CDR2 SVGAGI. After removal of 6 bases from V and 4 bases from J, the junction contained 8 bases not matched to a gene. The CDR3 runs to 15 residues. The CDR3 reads CASSPDRVIYNEQFF. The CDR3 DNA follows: TGTGCCAGCAGCCCGGACAGGGTTATATACAATGAGCAGTTCTTC.

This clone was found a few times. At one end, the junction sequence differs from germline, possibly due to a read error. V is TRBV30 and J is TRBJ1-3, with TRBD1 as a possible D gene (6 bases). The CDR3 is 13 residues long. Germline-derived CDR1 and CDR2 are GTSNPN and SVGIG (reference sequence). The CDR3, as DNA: TGTGCCTGGAGTGAGGCAAGGGGGAGCCGCATAGATTTT. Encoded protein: CAWSEARGSRIDF.

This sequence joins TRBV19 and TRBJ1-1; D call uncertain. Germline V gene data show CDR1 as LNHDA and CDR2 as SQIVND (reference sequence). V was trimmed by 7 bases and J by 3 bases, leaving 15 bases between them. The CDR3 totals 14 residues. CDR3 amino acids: CASNLGELDTEAFF. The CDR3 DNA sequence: TGTGCCAGTAACCTGGGAGAGTTGGACACTGAAGCTTTCTTT.

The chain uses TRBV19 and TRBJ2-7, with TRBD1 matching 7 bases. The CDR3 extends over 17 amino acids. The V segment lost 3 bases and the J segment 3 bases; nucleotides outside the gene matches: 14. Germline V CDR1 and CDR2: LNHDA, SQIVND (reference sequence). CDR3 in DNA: TGTGCCAGTAGTATCCTCTCAGACAGGGTAGGGGACTACGAGCAGTACTTC. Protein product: CASSILSDRVGDYEQYF.

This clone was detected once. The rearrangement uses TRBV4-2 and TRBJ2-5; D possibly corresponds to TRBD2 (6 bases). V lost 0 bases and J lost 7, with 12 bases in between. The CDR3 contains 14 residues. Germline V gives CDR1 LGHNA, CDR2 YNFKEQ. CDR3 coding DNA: TGTGCCAGCAGCCAAGATCCGGGAGAAGGGACCCAGTACTTC. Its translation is CASSQDPGEGTQYF.

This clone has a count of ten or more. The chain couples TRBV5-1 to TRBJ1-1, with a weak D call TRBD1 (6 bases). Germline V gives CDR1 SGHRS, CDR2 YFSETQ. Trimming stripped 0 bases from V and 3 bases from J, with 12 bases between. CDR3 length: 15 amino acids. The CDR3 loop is CASSLAAGEHTEAFF. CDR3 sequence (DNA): TGCGCCAGCAGCTTGGCCGCAGGGGAACACACTGAAGCTTTCTTT.

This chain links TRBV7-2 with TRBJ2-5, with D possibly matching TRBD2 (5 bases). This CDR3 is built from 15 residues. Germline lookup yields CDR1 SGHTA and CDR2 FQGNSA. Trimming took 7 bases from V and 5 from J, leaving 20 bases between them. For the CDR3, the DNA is TGTGCCAGCACCCTCCGGCCCTTTTCGGGGGAGACCCAGTACTTC. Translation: CASTLRPFSGETQYF.